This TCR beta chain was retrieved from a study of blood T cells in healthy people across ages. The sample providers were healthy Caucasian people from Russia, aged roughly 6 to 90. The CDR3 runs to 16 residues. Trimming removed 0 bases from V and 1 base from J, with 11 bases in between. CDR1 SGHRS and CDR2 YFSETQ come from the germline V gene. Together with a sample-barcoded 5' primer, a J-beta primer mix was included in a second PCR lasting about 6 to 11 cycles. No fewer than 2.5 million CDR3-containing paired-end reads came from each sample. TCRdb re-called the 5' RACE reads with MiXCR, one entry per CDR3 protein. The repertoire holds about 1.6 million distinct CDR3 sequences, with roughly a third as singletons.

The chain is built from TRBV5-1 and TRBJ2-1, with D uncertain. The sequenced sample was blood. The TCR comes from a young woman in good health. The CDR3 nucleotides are TGCGCCAGCAGCTTGGCCGGGCAGACTTCCTACAATGAGCAGTTCTTC. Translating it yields CASSLAGQTSYNEQFF.